Listed here are 22 T cell receptor beta chains from one sample, sequenced in a study of blood T cell repertoires in COVID-19. Using immunoSEQ multiplex PCR, the repertoire was profiled, and TCRdb retains in-frame clones only, with some absent. Found here are more than 35,000 clones, 79% of them singletons; the top ten hold about a quarter. Sequencing was carried out using peripheral blood. These receptor sequences come from a man in his 70s with acute or convalescent COVID-19.

This rearrangement joins TRBV24-1 to TRBJ1-2; D is undetermined. The ends were cut back, 6 bases at V and 7 bases at J, with 17 bases in the middle. CDR3 length: 14 residues. Germline V gives CDR1 KGHDR, CDR2 SFDVKD. CDR3: CATSPEWLISGYTF. DNA of the CDR3: TGTGCCACCAGTCCCGAGTGGTTGATCTCTGGCTACACCTTC.

This chain uses TRBV27 with TRBJ2-1, with 11 bases fitting TRBD2. The CDR3 has 15 residues. V shed 2 bases, J shed 4 bases, and the junction held 1 base outside the gene matches. Germline V gene sequence: CDR1 MNHEY, CDR2 SMNVEV (reference sequence). The CDR3 nucleotides read TGTGCCAGCAGTTTACTAGCGGGAGGTTACAATGAGCAGTTCTTC. It translates to CASSLLAGGYNEQFF.

The chain has TRBV24-1 and TRBJ2-2; D not certain. The germline V gene has CDR1 KGHDR and CDR2 SFDVKD. V lost 4 bases and J lost 1, with 6 bases in between. This CDR3 region has 14 residues. In DNA form, the CDR3 reads TGTGCCACCAGTGACTACCTGAACACCGGGGAGCTGTTTTTT. It yields the protein CATSDYLNTGELFF.

CDR3 protein: CASSPLTGGSTDTQYF. CDR3 in DNA: TGCGCCAGCAGCCCCCTTACGGGAGGGAGCACAGATACGCAGTATTTT. J is TRBJ2-3 and V is TRBV5-1; 8 nucleotides match TRBD2. The CDR3 is 16 amino acids. Germline V gene data show CDR1 as SGHRS and CDR2 as YFSETQ. V was pared by 4 bases and J by 0 bases, with 7 bases of the junction left unmatched.

This sequence joins TRBV6-5 and TRBJ2-7; 8 bases fit TRBD1. The CDR3 runs to 14 residues. V shed 6 bases, J shed 0 bases, and the junction held 4 bases outside the gene matches. CDR1 and CDR2 from the germline V gene are MNHEY and SVGAGI. In nucleotides, the CDR3 is TGTGCCAGCAGCAGGGACAGGTACTCCTACGAGCAGTACTTC. It codes for CASSRDRYSYEQYF.

This clone was found once. The chain employs TRBV5-1 and TRBJ2-7; TRBD2 might be the D (5 bases). Germline values: CDR1 SGHRS, CDR2 YFSETQ. This CDR3 comprises 14 residues. V was trimmed by 1 base and J by 0 bases, leaving 8 bases between them. In DNA form, the CDR3 reads TGCGCCAGCAGCTTGATCGGGGACTCCTACGAGCAGTACTTC. Translated: CASSLIGDSYEQYF.

The genes are TRBV5-6 and TRBJ2-7; D may be TRBD1 (6 bases). CDR1 SGHDT and CDR2 YYEEEE come from the germline V gene. This CDR3 region has 15 residues. V dropped 0 bases and J dropped 2 bases, with 12 bases sitting between them. CDR3 loop: CASSLGAGAPYEQYF. The CDR3 region has the DNA TGTGCCAGCAGCTTGGGGGCAGGGGCTCCCTACGAGCAGTACTTC. Full variable domain (rest looked up from reference TRBV5-6 and TRBJ2-7): DAGVTQSPTHLIKTRGQQVTLRCSPKSGHDTVSWYQQALGQGPQFIFQYYEEEERQRGNFPDRFSGHQFPNYSSELNVNALLLGDSALYLCASSLGAGAPYEQYFGPGTRLTVT.

This clone was seen a few times. This chain connects TRBV5-1 to TRBJ1-1; D is possibly TRBD1 (5 bases). The V gene's germline CDR1 is SGHRS and CDR2 YFSETQ. This CDR3 comprises 16 residues. Trimming removed 3 bases from V and 3 bases from J, with 18 bases in between. CDR3 protein: CASSSDGGKRDTEAFF. The CDR3 nucleotides read TGCGCCAGCAGCTCCGATGGGGGGAAAAGGGACACTGAAGCTTTCTTT. Drawing the rest from reference TRBV5-1 and TRBJ1-1, the complete variable domain is KAGVTQTPRYLIKTRGQQVTLSCSPISGHRSVSWYQQTPGQGLQFLFEYFSETQRNKGNFPGRFSGRQFSNSRSEMNVSTLELGDSALYLCASSSDGGKRDTEAFFGQGTRLTVV.

The chain employs TRBV6-5 and TRBJ2-7, with 12 bases that match TRBD2. V lost 5 bases to trimming and J lost 5 bases; unmatched junction nucleotides: 7. The CDR3 consists of 15 residues. Germline V lookup: CDR1 MNHEY, CDR2 SVGAGI. Written as DNA, the CDR3 is TGTGCCAGCAGTATCCCTAGCGGGAGGGCGGACGAGCAGTACTTC. Its translation is CASSIPSGRADEQYF.

The chain couples TRBV19 to TRBJ1-5; tentatively, D is TRBD1 (5 bases). CDR1 is LNHDA, CDR2 SQIVND, per germline (reference sequence). Trimming shortened V by 2 bases and J by 3 bases, and 11 bases separated the two germline ends. The CDR3 totals 15 residues. This chain's CDR3 is CASSIPRVYNQPQHF. CDR3 DNA sequence: TGTGCCAGTAGTATACCCAGGGTCTACAATCAGCCCCAGCATTTT.

This chain links TRBV9 with TRBJ2-2, with TRBD2 matching 9 bases. In germline, CDR1 is SGDLS, CDR2 YYNGEE. V was clipped by 0 bases and J by 4 bases; unmatched bases: 1. The CDR3 sequence is 15 residues long. The CDR3 is CASSVETSGTGELFF. CDR3 bases: TGTGCCAGCAGCGTAGAGACTAGCGGCACCGGGGAGCTGTTTTTT.

The V call is TRBV5-6, the J call TRBJ2-5; unclear D gene. Germline V lookup: CDR1 SGHDT, CDR2 YYEEEE. Trimming left V 2 bases short and J 5 bases short, with 4 bases between. The CDR3 is 11 amino acids. CDR3 DNA sequence: TGTGCCAGCAGCTTACTGGAGACCCAGTACTTC. It yields the protein CASSLLETQYF.

This clone has only a few counts. The J gene is TRBJ2-1, the V gene TRBV6-5, with 12 bases aligning to TRBD2. V was clipped by 5 bases and J by 8 bases; unmatched bases: 7. Germline CDR1 reads MNHEY; CDR2 reads SVGAGI. CDR3 length: 15 residues. Here the CDR3 reads CASSKGLAGAHEQFF. For the CDR3, the DNA is TGTGCCAGCAGTAAGGGACTAGCGGGCGCACATGAGCAGTTCTTC.

This chain links TRBV11-2 with TRBJ2-7; weak D call: TRBD1 (5 bases). Per germline, CDR1 SGHAT and CDR2 FQNNGV. The CDR3 has 14 residues. V lost 8 bases to trimming and J lost 1 base, with 15 bases between them. CDR3 sequence reads: CASGDSLMSYEQYF. The DNA of the CDR3 is TGTGCCAGCGGAGACAGCCTAATGTCCTACGAGCAGTACTTC.

This chain links TRBV15 with TRBJ2-1; a weak D match, TRBD1 (5 bases). CDR3 length equals 14 residues. Germline CDR1 reads LNHNV; CDR2 reads YYDKDF (reference sequence). V dropped 4 bases and J dropped 9 bases, with 16 bases sitting between them. DNA of the CDR3: TGTGCCACCAGCAATGGGGCGGTTTGGGTTGAGCAGTTCTTC. Its translation: CATSNGAVWVEQFF.

This clone was seen more than once but under ten times. The chain carries TRBV7-9 and TRBJ2-3; 7 nucleotides align to TRBD2. V trimming: 5 bases; J trimming: 2 bases; junction bases outside the gene matches: 4. Germline CDR1 SEHNR, CDR2 FQNEAQ (reference sequence). CDR3 size: 14 residues. The DNA for the CDR3 is TGTGCCAGCAGCCCGCGGGGGAACACAGATACGCAGTATTTT. Protein: CASSPRGNTDTQYF.

This clone was detected a few times. The chain is built from TRBV4-1 and TRBJ1-1; 7 nucleotides agree with TRBD1. This CDR3 is 14 amino acids long. With 2 bases clipped from V and 9 bases from J, the junction kept 9 bases outside the gene matches. Germline V gene data show CDR1 as MGHRA and CDR2 as YSYEKL. For the CDR3, the DNA is TGCGCCAGCAGCCAACCCCGGGACAGACTTAAAGCTTTCTTT. Protein product: CASSQPRDRLKAFF.

The chain uses TRBV27 and TRBJ2-7; possible D gene TRBD2, 6 bases. Germline CDR1 reads MNHEY; CDR2 reads SMNVEV (reference sequence). V was pared by 11 bases and J by 5 bases, with 16 bases between. This CDR3 spans 12 amino acids. The CDR3 is CAVRRGNNEQYF. The CDR3, as DNA: TGTGCCGTGAGGAGGGGAAACAACGAGCAGTACTTC.

The chain uses TRBV5-1 and TRBJ2-3, with TRBD1 as a possible D gene (6 bases). The length of the CDR3 is 18 residues. Germline assignment: CDR1 SGHRS and CDR2 YFSETQ. Trimming removed 4 bases from V and 1 base from J, with 22 bases in between. DNA for the CDR3: TGCGCCAGCAGCCCGTCGCCTGTGGGGGCCGGGGGCACAGATACGCAGTATTTT. This codes for CASSPSPVGAGGTDTQYF.

This chain links TRBV7-6 with TRBJ2-7; perhaps TRBD2 as D (6 bases). In germline, CDR1 is SGHVS, CDR2 FNYEAQ. V lost 3 bases, J lost 2 bases, and 14 bases lay in between. This CDR3 has 15 amino acids. The CDR3 protein is CASSFGGGSAYEQYF. DNA of the CDR3: TGTGCCAGCAGCTTTGGGGGAGGTAGCGCCTACGAGCAGTACTTC.

The chain combines TRBV11-2 with TRBJ2-7, with D maybe TRBD2 (5 bases). The CDR3 runs to 15 residues. The germline V and J ends were trimmed by 6 bases and 3 bases, with 18 bases remaining between them. Germline CDR1 and CDR2: SGHAT and FQNNGV. This chain's CDR3 is CASRSLVRRVYEQYF. CDR3 sequence (DNA): TGTGCCAGCAGAAGCCTAGTTCGGCGGGTCTACGAGCAGTACTTC.

The chain carries TRBV7-9 and TRBJ1-1, with D maybe TRBD1 (5 bases). The V end lost 5 bases, the J end lost 1 base, and 14 bases lay between the germline ends. CDR3 length: 15 residues. From germline, CDR1 is SEHNR and CDR2 FQNEAQ (reference sequence). CDR3 sequence: CASSPRAGGNTEAFF. The CDR3 bases are TGTGCCAGCAGCCCTCGCGCGGGGGGGAACACTGAAGCTTTCTTT.